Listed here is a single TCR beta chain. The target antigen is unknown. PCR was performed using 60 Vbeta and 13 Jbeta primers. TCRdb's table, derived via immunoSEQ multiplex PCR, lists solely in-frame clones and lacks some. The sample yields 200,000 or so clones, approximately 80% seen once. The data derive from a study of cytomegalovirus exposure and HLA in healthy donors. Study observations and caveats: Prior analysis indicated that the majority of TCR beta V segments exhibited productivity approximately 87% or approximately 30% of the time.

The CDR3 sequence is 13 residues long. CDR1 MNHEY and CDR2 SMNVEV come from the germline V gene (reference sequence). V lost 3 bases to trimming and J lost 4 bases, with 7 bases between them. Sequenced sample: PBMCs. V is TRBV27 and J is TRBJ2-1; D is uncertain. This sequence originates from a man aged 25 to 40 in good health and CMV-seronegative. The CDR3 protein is CASSFSPYNEQFF. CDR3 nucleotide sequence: TGTGCCAGCAGTTTCAGTCCGTACAATGAGCAGTTCTTC.